Listed here are 3 T cell receptor beta chains from one sample, sequenced in a study of CD8 T cells in ankylosing spondylitis. MiXCR, run by TCRdb on the 5' RACE reads, gives a single entry per CDR3 protein. The sample shows some 220,000 distinct CDR3 sequences, over 9.5% of them seen only once. The material sequenced was blood, either unsorted or a sorted T cell fraction (not recorded which). These receptors were obtained from a male donor with ankylosing spondylitis or in good health (not recorded which).

This clonotype was recorded at least ten times. The V gene is TRBV3-1, the J gene TRBJ1-1; D is undetermined. CDR1 and CDR2 from the germline V gene are LGHDT and YNNKEL (reference sequence). Trimming took off 4 bases at V and 0 bases at J, with 12 bases between the two ends. The CDR3 runs to 15 residues. CDR3 nucleotides: TGTGCCAGCAGCCCCGGAGGTCCGATGAACACTGAAGCTTTCTTT. Its translation is CASSPGGPMNTEAFF.

The CDR3 reads CASSIGGAGNTEAFF. The CDR3 nucleotides are TGTGCCAGTAGTATAGGCGGAGCGGGGAACACTGAAGCTTTCTTT. V usage is TRBV19 and J usage is TRBJ1-1; D is undetermined. Germline V gene data show CDR1 as LNHDA and CDR2 as SQIVND (reference sequence). Trimming shortened V by 1 base and J by 1 base, and 10 bases separated the two germline ends. This CDR3 spans 15 amino acids.

This clonotype was seen many times. The chain has TRBV19 and TRBJ2-1; 12 bases agree with TRBD2. The V gene's germline CDR1 is LNHDA and CDR2 SQIVND (reference sequence). The CDR3 is 16 amino acids. V was clipped by 5 bases and J by 1 base; unmatched bases: 3. Here the CDR3 DNA reads TGTGCCAGTAGTCCTAGCGGGGGGGAATCCTACAATGAGCAGTTCTTC. This encodes CASSPSGGESYNEQFF.